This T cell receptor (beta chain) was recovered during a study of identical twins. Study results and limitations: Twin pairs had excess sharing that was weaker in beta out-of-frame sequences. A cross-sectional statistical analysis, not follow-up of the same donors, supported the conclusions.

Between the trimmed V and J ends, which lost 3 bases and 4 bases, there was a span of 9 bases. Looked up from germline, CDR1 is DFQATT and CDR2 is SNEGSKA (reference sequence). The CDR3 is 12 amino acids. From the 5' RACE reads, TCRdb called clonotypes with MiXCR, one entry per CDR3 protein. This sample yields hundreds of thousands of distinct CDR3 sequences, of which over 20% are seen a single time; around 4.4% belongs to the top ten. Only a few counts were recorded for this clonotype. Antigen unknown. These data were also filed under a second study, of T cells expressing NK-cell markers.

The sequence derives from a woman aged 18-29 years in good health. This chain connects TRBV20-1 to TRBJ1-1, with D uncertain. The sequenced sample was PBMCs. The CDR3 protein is CSARAHATEAFF. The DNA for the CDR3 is TGCAGTGCTAGGGCCCACGCCACTGAAGCTTTCTTT.